These 3 T cell receptor beta chains were all obtained from the same sample, sequenced in a study of cytotoxic CD8 clonotypes in ibrutinib-treated CLL. The repertoire was sequenced with immunoSEQ multiplex PCR; TCRdb's copy has only in-frame clones and lacks some. The data show approximately 92,000 clones, more than 70% seen once. The sequenced sample was PBMCs, obtained after 24 months of ibrutinib treatment. Receptor source: a human donor with chronic lymphocytic leukemia.

The chain is built from TRBV5-1 and TRBJ1-1; no definite D call. Trimming removed 0 bases at V and 4 bases at J, with 10 bases between. Germline lookup yields CDR1 SGHRS and CDR2 YFSETQ. CDR3 length equals 14 residues. DNA of the CDR3: TGCGCCAGCAGCTTGGGGCCGGGTCCCACTGAAGCTTTCTTT. Its protein is CASSLGPGPTEAFF.

This sequence joins TRBV7-9 and TRBJ1-2; D perhaps matches TRBD1 (5 bases). Germline V gene lookup returns CDR1 SEHNR and CDR2 FQNEAQ (reference sequence). Trimming removed 2 bases from V and 1 base from J, with 8 bases in between. This CDR3 is built from 14 residues. The CDR3 region has the DNA TGTGCCAGCAGCTTATTGGGGGGTAACTATGGCTACACCTTC. It yields the protein CASSLLGGNYGYTF.

The chain uses TRBV11-3 and TRBJ2-3, with 7 bases fitting TRBD2. The ends lost 5 bases at V and 4 bases at J; junction bases unmatched: 6. This CDR3 has 14 residues. Germline V lookup: CDR1 SGHNT, CDR2 YENEEA. The CDR3 is CASSATSNADTQYF. The DNA for the CDR3 is TGTGCCAGCAGCGCGACTAGCAACGCAGATACGCAGTATTTT. The full variable domain, completed using reference TRBV11-3 and TRBJ2-3, is EAGVVQSPRYKIIEKKQPVAFWCNPISGHNTLYWYLQNLGQGPELLIRYENEEAVDDSQLPKDRFSAERLKGVDSTLKIQPAELGDSAVYLCASSATSNADTQYFGPGTRLTVL.